Following are 26 T cell receptor beta chains from one sample sequenced in a study of blood T cell repertoires in COVID-19. Measured with immunoSEQ multiplex PCR; TCRdb has only the in-frame clones, and not every one. The profile covers around 70,000 clones, with roughly nine tenths appearing a single time and roughly 1.5% taken by the ten largest. What was sequenced was peripheral blood. These receptors originate from a man aged 45-60 years with acute or convalescent COVID-19.

This chain joins TRBV7-6 and TRBJ2-7; D is possibly TRBD2 (5 bases). The CDR3 is 13 residues long. CDR1 is SGHVS, CDR2 FNYEAQ, per germline. V lost 1 base and J 2 bases, leaving 6 bases between the germline ends. The CDR3 here is CASSLGGTYEQYF. The CDR3 bases are TGTGCCAGCAGCTTAGGAGGGACCTACGAGCAGTACTTC.

CDR3 nucleotide sequence: TGCGCCAGCAGGGACTACACGACCGGGGAGCTGTTTTTT. Amino acids: CASRDYTTGELFF. The chain employs TRBV5-1 and TRBJ2-2; D possibly corresponds to TRBD2 (6 bases). The length of the CDR3 is 13 residues. V gave up 5 bases and J gave up 5 bases, with 10 bases separating them. Germline loops: CDR1 SGHRS, CDR2 YFSETQ. Full variable domain (missing parts from reference TRBV5-1 and TRBJ2-2): KAGVTQTPRYLIKTRGQQVTLSCSPISGHRSVSWYQQTPGQGLQFLFEYFSETQRNKGNFPGRFSGRQFSNSRSEMNVSTLELGDSALYLCASRDYTTGELFFGEGSRLTVL.

V is TRBV27 and J is TRBJ2-7; D might be TRBD2 (8 bases). The germline V gene has CDR1 MNHEY and CDR2 SMNVEV (reference sequence). The CDR3 is made up of 19 amino acids. V lost 1 base, J lost 2 bases, and 24 bases lay in between. CDR3 region: CASSLYSVVSGTDTYEQYF. The CDR3 DNA reads TGTGCCAGCAGTTTATACTCCGTGGTTAGCGGGACAGATACCTACGAGCAGTACTTC.

V gene TRBV2 combines with J gene TRBJ2-5; 9 nucleotides align to TRBD1. Germline values: CDR1 SNHLY, CDR2 FYNNEI. The CDR3 is 15 amino acids. V lost 4 bases, J lost 3 bases, and 6 bases stayed unmatched. The CDR3 is CASSVDRGKEETQYF. DNA of the CDR3: TGTGCCAGCAGTGTGGACAGGGGCAAGGAAGAGACCCAGTACTTC.

The genes are TRBV27 and TRBJ2-2; TRBD2 matches 11 bases. Per germline, CDR1 MNHEY and CDR2 SMNVEV (reference sequence). Germline trimming cut 7 bases from V and 0 bases from J; bases unmatched to any gene: 4. CDR3 length: 16 residues. CDR3 amino acids: CASKASGRTNTGELFF. CDR3 sequence (DNA): TGTGCCAGCAAGGCTAGCGGGAGGACGAACACCGGGGAGCTGTTTTTT.

This chain uses TRBV11-3 with TRBJ2-1; TRBD2 matches 11 bases. Germline CDR1 and CDR2: SGHNT and YENEEA. With 6 bases clipped from V and 3 bases from J, the junction kept 4 bases outside the gene matches. The CDR3 extends over 15 amino acids. This CDR3 reads CASSYGTSGYNEQFF. CDR3 nucleotides: TGTGCCAGCAGTTACGGGACTAGCGGCTACAATGAGCAGTTCTTC.

This sequence joins TRBV7-9 and TRBJ2-1; D is undetermined. CDR1 SEHNR and CDR2 FQNEAQ come from the germline V gene (reference sequence). The CDR3 has 15 residues. V lost 2 bases, J lost 7 bases, and 15 bases lay in between. The CDR3 DNA reads TGTGCCAGCAGCTTACATGCACCCGGTGTGAATGAGCAGTTCTTC. Translating gives CASSLHAPGVNEQFF.

The chain uses TRBV28 and TRBJ1-1; 9 bases map to TRBD1. The CDR3 is 15 amino acids. V lost 7 bases to trimming and J lost 3 bases; unmatched junction nucleotides: 9. CDR1 and CDR2 (germline): MDHEN, SYDVKM. The CDR3 reads CASNPGQGTYTEAFF. In DNA form, the CDR3 reads TGTGCCAGCAACCCGGGACAGGGCACTTACACTGAAGCTTTCTTT.

The chain couples TRBV27 to TRBJ1-2, with 8 bases identical to TRBD1. With 6 bases clipped from V and 4 bases from J, the junction kept 7 bases outside the gene matches. Germline V gene sequence: CDR1 MNHEY, CDR2 SMNVEV (reference sequence). The CDR3 is made up of 14 amino acids. The CDR3 sequence: CASSNGQGGYGYTF. The CDR3 DNA sequence: TGTGCCAGCAGCAACGGACAGGGTGGCTATGGCTACACCTTC.

The J gene is TRBJ2-3, the V gene TRBV10-2; 12 bases line up with TRBD2. J was trimmed by 6 bases and V by 5 bases; bases with no gene match: 3. The germline V gene encodes CDR1 WSHSY and CDR2 SAAADI. The CDR3 is 14 amino acids. CDR3 in amino acids: CASSTSGGLDTQYF. In DNA form, the CDR3 reads TGCGCCAGCAGTACTAGCGGGGGGCTTGATACGCAGTATTTT.

The chain links TRBV27 to TRBJ2-2; D ambiguous. V lost 4 bases to trimming and J lost 6 bases, with 9 bases between them. The germline V gene encodes CDR1 MNHEY and CDR2 SMNVEV (reference sequence). This CDR3 is built from 13 residues. The CDR3 loop is CASSSLGAGELFF. CDR3 DNA: TGTGCCAGCAGTTCCCTGGGCGCCGGGGAGCTGTTTTTT.

V is TRBV19 and J is TRBJ1-1, with no clear D. The CDR3 runs to 15 residues. Germline V gene data show CDR1 as LNHDA and CDR2 as SQIVND (reference sequence). V was shortened by 6 bases and J by 1 base, with 15 bases between the two germline ends. The DNA of the CDR3 is TGTGCCAGTAGGGAGAGGGTTTCTGGGAACACTGAAGCTTTCTTT. It specifies CASRERVSGNTEAFF.

The chain has TRBV7-2 and TRBJ2-5, with TRBD1 identical over 9 bases. Germline values: CDR1 SGHTA, CDR2 FQGNSA. The CDR3 has 14 residues. The V and J ends lost 5 bases and 4 bases, in that order; junction bases with no gene match: 5. The CDR3 nucleotides are TGTGCCAGCAGCCCCCCGGGACAGGGAGAGACCCAGTACTTC. Protein product: CASSPPGQGETQYF.

The V and J genes are TRBV5-1 and TRBJ2-1; 8 nucleotides line up with TRBD1. Unmatched junction bases numbered 5, after V lost 2 bases and J lost 7 bases. The CDR3 consists of 14 residues. Germline-derived CDR1 and CDR2 are SGHRS and YFSETQ. CDR3 region: CASSFQGAQNEQFF. CDR3 nucleotide sequence: TGCGCCAGCAGCTTTCAGGGGGCTCAGAATGAGCAGTTCTTC.

The rearrangement joins TRBV7-2 to TRBJ1-1; no clear D. Germline CDR1 reads SGHTA; CDR2 reads FQGNSA. V dropped 5 bases and J dropped 4 bases, with 11 bases sitting between them. The CDR3 consists of 13 residues. DNA for the CDR3: TGTGCCAGCAGCCAAACACGGGGCACTGAAGCTTTCTTT. This encodes CASSQTRGTEAFF.

This chain uses TRBV6-2 or TRBV6-3 with TRBJ1-5; D unresolved. This CDR3 is built from 15 residues. Per the germline V gene, CDR1 is MNHEY and CDR2 is SVGEGT. V lost 5 bases, J lost 0 bases, and 11 bases lay in between. DNA for the CDR3: TGTGCCAGCAGTGGAGGACTGAATAGCAATCAGCCCCAGCATTTT. This codes for CASSGGLNSNQPQHF.

The chain recombines TRBV9 with TRBJ2-1, with unresolved D. Trimming removed 3 bases at V and 6 bases at J, with 13 bases between. Germline loops: CDR1 SGDLS, CDR2 YYNGEE. This CDR3 contains 14 residues. CDR3 region: CASSALTGGNEQFF. In nucleotides, the CDR3 is TGTGCCAGCAGCGCCCTGACGGGTGGCAATGAGCAGTTCTTC.

This clone came up once. The rearrangement links TRBV4-1 to TRBJ2-7; weak D call: TRBD1 (6 bases). The CDR3 length is 14 residues. CDR1 is MGHRA, CDR2 YSYEKL, per germline. V lost 4 bases and J lost 3, with 13 bases in between. This CDR3 is CASSPQGFGYEQYF. The CDR3, as DNA: TGCGCCAGCAGCCCGCAGGGGTTTGGCTACGAGCAGTACTTC.

The chain carries TRBV29-1 and TRBJ2-5; 14 bases agree with TRBD2. The CDR3 consists of 15 residues. Germline trimming cut 8 bases from V and 5 bases from J; bases unmatched to any gene: 10. Per the germline V gene, CDR1 is SQVTM and CDR2 is ANQGSEA. As DNA, the CDR3 is TGCAGCCTCAGAGGACTAGCGGGAGGATCTGAGACCCAGTACTTC. This codes for CSLRGLAGGSETQYF.

The V call is TRBV29-1, the J call TRBJ1-2; TRBD1 aligns across 7 bases. CDR3 length: 14 residues. Germline CDR1 and CDR2: SQVTM and ANQGSEA. Trimming took 4 bases from V and 5 from J; bases not matched to a gene: 10. The CDR3 coding sequence is TGCAGCGTTGGCCCCCTCGGGACAGATTATGGCTACACCTTC. As protein: CSVGPLGTDYGYTF. The whole variable domain, filled in from reference TRBV29-1 and TRBJ1-2, reads SAVISQKPSRDICQRGTSLTIQCQVDSQVTMMFWYRQQPGQSLTLIATANQGSEATYESGFVIDKFPISRPNLTFSTLTVSNMSPEDSSIYLCSVGPLGTDYGYTFGSGTRLTVV.

This sequence joins TRBV6-5 and TRBJ2-7; 10 bases are a match to TRBD2. J gave up 4 bases and V 2 bases, and 5 bases lay outside the gene matches. This CDR3 spans 15 amino acids. The germline V gene encodes CDR1 MNHEY and CDR2 SVGAGI. CDR3 region: CASSYGPSGSYEQYF. The CDR3 nucleotides read TGTGCCAGCAGTTACGGACCTAGCGGGAGTTACGAGCAGTACTTC.

The sample holds one count of this clone. This sequence joins TRBV19 and TRBJ1-5; D unresolved. This CDR3 spans 15 amino acids. V dropped 5 bases and J dropped 1 base, with 12 bases sitting between them. Germline V lookup: CDR1 LNHDA, CDR2 SQIVND (reference sequence). CDR3 loop: CASSYLSVSNQPQHF. The CDR3 DNA is TGTGCCAGTAGTTATTTATCGGTGAGCAATCAGCCCCAGCATTTT.

V gene TRBV7-8 combines with J gene TRBJ2-1; D is perhaps TRBD2 (6 bases). V shed 2 bases and J shed 4 bases, with 15 bases lying between them. The CDR3 runs to 16 residues. The germline CDR1 and CDR2 sequences are SGHVS and FQNEAQ. The CDR3 reads CASSLFTGVLYNEQFF. CDR3 DNA sequence: TGTGCCAGCAGCTTATTCACGGGGGTATTGTACAATGAGCAGTTCTTC.

The chain recombines TRBV30 with TRBJ2-5; D gene uncertain. The CDR3 runs to 13 residues. The germline gives CDR1 GTSNPN, CDR2 SVGIG (reference sequence). Trimming left V 0 bases short and J 5 bases short, with 10 bases between. CDR3 in DNA: TGTGCCTGGAGTGTCCGGGTCGGGGAGACCCAGTACTTC. Translating gives CAWSVRVGETQYF. The variable domain in full, with the rest retrieved from reference TRBV30 and TRBJ2-5, is SQTIHQWPATLVQPVGSPLSLECTVEGTSNPNLYWYRQAAGRGLQLLFYSVGIGQISSEVPQNLSASRPQDRQFILSSKKLLLSDSGFYLCAWSVRVGETQYFGPGTRLLVL.

The V call is TRBV7-2, the J call TRBJ2-2, with D maybe TRBD2 (6 bases). The germline V gene encodes CDR1 SGHTA and CDR2 FQGNSA. Trimming removed 1 base at V and 0 bases at J, with 12 bases between. The CDR3 is 17 amino acids. For the CDR3, the DNA is TGTGCCAGCAGCTTAGTTGTAGCGGATGCGAACACCGGGGAGCTGTTTTTT. Its protein product is CASSLVVADANTGELFF.

The sample holds one count of this clone. The rearrangement links TRBV9 to TRBJ2-3, with 7 positions matching TRBD2. The CDR3 is made up of 18 amino acids. V trimming: 4 bases; J trimming: 3 bases; junction bases outside the gene matches: 17. Germline-derived CDR1 and CDR2 are SGDLS and YYNGEE. The CDR3 sequence: CASSPRPHTGTITDTQYF. CDR3 nucleotide sequence: TGTGCCAGCAGCCCCCGACCGCATACCGGGACTATTACAGATACGCAGTATTTT.